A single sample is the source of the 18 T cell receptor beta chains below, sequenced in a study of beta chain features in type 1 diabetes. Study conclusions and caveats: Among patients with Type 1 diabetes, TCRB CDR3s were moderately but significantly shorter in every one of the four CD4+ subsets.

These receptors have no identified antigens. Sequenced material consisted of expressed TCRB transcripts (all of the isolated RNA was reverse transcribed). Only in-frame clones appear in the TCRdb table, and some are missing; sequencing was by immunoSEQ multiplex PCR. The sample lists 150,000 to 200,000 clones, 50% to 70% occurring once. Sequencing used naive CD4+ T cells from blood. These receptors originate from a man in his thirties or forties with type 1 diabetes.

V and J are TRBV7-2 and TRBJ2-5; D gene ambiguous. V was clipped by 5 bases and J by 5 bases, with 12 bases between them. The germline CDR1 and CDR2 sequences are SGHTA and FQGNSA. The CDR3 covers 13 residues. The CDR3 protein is CASSPGIAETQYF. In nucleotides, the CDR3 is TGTGCCAGCAGCCCCGGCATCGCCGAGACCCAGTACTTC.

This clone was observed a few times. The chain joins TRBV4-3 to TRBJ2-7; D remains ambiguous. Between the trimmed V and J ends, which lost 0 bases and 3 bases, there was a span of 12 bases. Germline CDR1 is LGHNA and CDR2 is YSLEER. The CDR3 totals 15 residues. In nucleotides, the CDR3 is TGCGCCAGCAGCCAAGATTTGGAAAGCAGCTACGAGCAGTACTTC. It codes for CASSQDLESSYEQYF.

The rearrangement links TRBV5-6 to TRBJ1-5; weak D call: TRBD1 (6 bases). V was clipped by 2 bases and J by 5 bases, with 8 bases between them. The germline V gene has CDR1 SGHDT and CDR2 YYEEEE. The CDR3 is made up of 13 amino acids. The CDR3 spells CASSLTGHQPQHF. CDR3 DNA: TGTGCCAGCAGCTTAACAGGGCATCAGCCCCAGCATTTT.

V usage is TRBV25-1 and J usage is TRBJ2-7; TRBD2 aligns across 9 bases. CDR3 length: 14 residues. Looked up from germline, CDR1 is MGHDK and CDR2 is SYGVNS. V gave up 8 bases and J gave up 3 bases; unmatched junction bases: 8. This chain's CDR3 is CASGVAGGDYEQYF. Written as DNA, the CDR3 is TGTGCCAGCGGAGTCGCGGGGGGGGACTACGAGCAGTACTTC.

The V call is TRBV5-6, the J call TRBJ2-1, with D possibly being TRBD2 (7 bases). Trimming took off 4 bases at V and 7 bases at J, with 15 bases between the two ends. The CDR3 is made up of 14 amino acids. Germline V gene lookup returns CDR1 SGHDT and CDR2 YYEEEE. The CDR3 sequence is CASSGLGRGNEQFF. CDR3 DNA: TGTGCCAGCAGCGGACTAGGCAGGGGAAATGAGCAGTTCTTC.

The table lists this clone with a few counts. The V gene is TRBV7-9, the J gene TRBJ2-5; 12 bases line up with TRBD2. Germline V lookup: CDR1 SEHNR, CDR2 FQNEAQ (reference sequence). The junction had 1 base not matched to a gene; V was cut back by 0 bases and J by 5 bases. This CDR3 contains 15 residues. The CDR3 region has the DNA TGTGCCAGCAGCTTAGCGGGGACTAGCGGGGAGACCCAGTACTTC. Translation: CASSLAGTSGETQYF.

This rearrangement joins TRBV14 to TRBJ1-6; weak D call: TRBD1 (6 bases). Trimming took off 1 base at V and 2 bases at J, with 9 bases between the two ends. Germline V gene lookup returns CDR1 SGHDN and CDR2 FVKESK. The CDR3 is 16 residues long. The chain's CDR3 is CASSQATGTYNSPLHF. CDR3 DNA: TGTGCCAGCAGCCAAGCGACAGGAACCTATAATTCACCCCTCCACTTT.

The CDR3 here is CASGLASYTF. Here the CDR3 DNA reads TGTGCTAGTGGTTTGGCCAGCTACACCTTC. This rearrangement joins TRBV12-5 to TRBJ1-2, with unresolved D. Trimming left V 1 base short and J 9 bases short, with 3 bases between. The CDR3 contains 10 residues. Germline V gives CDR1 LGHNT, CDR2 FRNRAP.

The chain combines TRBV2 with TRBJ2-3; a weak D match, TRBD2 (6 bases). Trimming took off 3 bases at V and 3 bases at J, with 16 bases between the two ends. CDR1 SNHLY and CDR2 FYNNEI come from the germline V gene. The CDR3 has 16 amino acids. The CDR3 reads CASSERARRGTDTQYF. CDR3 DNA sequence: TGTGCCAGCAGTGAGAGGGCCCGTCGGGGGACAGATACGCAGTATTTT. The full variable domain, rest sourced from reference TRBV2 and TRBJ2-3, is EPEVTQTPSHQVTQMGQEVILRCVPISNHLYFYWYRQILGQKVEFLVSFYNNEISEKSEIFDDQFSVERPDGSNFTLKIRSTKLEDSAMYFCASSERARRGTDTQYFGPGTRLTVL.

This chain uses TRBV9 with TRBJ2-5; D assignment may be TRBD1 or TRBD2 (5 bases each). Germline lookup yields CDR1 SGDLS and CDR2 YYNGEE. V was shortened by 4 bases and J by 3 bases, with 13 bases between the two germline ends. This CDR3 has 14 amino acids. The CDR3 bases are TGTGCCAGCAGCCAAACCGGGACGGAAGAGACCCAGTACTTC. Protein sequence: CASSQTGTEETQYF.

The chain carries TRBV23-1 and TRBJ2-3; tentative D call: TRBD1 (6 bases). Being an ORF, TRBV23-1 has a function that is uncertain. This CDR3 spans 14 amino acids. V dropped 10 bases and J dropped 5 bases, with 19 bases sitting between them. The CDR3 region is CAISTGRGQDTQYF. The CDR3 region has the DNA TGCGCCATTTCGACAGGCCGAGGGCAAGATACGCAGTATTTT.

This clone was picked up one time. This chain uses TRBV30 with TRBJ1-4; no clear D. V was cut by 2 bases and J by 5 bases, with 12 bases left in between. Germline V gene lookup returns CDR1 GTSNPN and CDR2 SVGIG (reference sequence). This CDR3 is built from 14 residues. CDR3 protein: CAWSSPGGNEKLFF. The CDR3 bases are TGTGCCTGGAGTTCGCCGGGCGGCAATGAAAAACTGTTTTTT.

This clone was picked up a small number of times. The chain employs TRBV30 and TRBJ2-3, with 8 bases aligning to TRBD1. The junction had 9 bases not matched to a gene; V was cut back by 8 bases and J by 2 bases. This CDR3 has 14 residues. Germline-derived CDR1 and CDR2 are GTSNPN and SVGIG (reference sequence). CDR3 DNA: TGTGCCGGACCCCGGGACAGGTACACAGATACGCAGTATTTT. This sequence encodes CAGPRDRYTDTQYF.

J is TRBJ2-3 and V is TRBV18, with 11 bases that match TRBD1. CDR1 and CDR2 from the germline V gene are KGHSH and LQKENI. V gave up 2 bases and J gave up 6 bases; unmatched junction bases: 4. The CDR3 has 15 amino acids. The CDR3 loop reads CASSPKDRGPDTQYF. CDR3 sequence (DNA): TGTGCCAGCTCACCAAAGGACAGGGGGCCGGATACGCAGTATTTT. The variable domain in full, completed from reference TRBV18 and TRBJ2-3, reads NAGVMQNPRHLVRRRGQEARLRCSPMKGHSHVYWYRQLPEEGLKFMVYLQKENIIDESGMPKERFSAEFPKEGPSILRIQQVVRGDSAAYFCASSPKDRGPDTQYFGPGTRLTVL.

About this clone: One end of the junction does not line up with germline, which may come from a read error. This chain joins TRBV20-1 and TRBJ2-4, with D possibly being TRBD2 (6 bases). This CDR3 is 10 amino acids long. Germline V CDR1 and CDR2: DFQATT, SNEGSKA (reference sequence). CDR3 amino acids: CSASKGLEHF. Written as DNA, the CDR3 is TGCAGTGCTAGTAAGGGACTCGAGCACTTC.

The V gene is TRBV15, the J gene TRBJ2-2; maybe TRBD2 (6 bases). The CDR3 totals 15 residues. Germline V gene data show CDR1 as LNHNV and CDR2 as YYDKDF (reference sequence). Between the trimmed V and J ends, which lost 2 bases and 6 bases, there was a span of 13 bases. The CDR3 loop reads CATSRLGGHAGELFF. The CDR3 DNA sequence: TGTGCCACCAGCAGACTCGGAGGGCACGCCGGGGAGCTGTTTTTT. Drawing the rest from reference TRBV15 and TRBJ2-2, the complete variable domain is DAMVIQNPRYQVTQFGKPVTLSCSQTLNHNVMYWYQQKSSQAPKLLFHYYDKDFNNEADTPDNFQSRRPNTSFCFLDIRSPGLGDTAMYLCATSRLGGHAGELFFGEGSRLTVL.

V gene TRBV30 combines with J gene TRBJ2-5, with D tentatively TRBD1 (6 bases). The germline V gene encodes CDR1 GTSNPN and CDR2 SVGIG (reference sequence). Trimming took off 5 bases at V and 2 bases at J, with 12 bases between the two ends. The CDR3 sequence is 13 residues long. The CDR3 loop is CAWARGLQETQYF. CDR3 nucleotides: TGTGCCTGGGCCAGGGGATTGCAAGAGACCCAGTACTTC.

The CDR3 DNA sequence: TGCAGCGTCTCACCCGAAGGGACAGGGAGCGAAAAACTGTTTTTT. Translation gives CSVSPEGTGSEKLFF. This sequence joins TRBV29-1 and TRBJ1-4; TRBD1 matches 9 bases. CDR1 SQVTM and CDR2 ANQGSEA come from the germline V gene. CDR3 size: 15 residues. J gave up 8 bases and V 6 bases, and 13 bases lay outside the gene matches.